This TCR beta chain is from a study of shared clonotypes between healthy human individuals. Whole-study context: The plates for each donor numbered three CD4 naive, three CD4 memory, two CD8 naive and one CD8 memory.

The CDR3 has 20 residues. The germline CDR1 and CDR2 sequences are LGHNA and YNFKEQ. The ends lost 1 base at V and 4 bases at J; junction bases unmatched: 16. Template for every sorted-subset replicate PCR totaled roughly 200 ng DNA, some 30,000 T cell genomes. Sequenced by immunoSEQ multiplex PCR; TCRdb stores in-frame clones only, minus some. The sample holds about 2.4 million clones, approximately 93% seen once. The clonotype originates from a man younger than 35 in good health. Some clones in this sample may be carry-over from other donors' samples. V is TRBV4-2 and J is TRBJ2-3; 11 nucleotides agree with TRBD2. Material for sequencing was naive CD4+ T cells from PBMCs. Subset defined: CD45RA+ positively selected. This chain's CDR3 is CASSQVTRIAGGPSPDTQYF. DNA of the CDR3: TGTGCCAGCAGCCAAGTTACTCGGATAGCGGGAGGGCCCAGCCCAGATACGCAGTATTTT.